This T cell receptor (beta chain) was captured by sequencing in a study of cytomegalovirus exposure and HLA in healthy donors. On the study more broadly: There were some 81 million unique TCRs (from HLA-typed donors) in an early data release. Whole-study findings and limits: A previous analysis found most TCR beta V segments productive roughly 87% or roughly 30% of the time. V- and J-gene trimming of TCR beta was linked (in a later analysis) to a missense DCLRE1C variant.

A note on this clone: Its antigen is unknown.

In germline, CDR1 is SGHTA, CDR2 FQGNSA. V gave up 5 bases and J gave up 0 bases, with 16 bases separating them. This CDR3 region has 16 residues. Primers: 60 Vbeta forward and 13 Jbeta reverse. TCRdb's copy holds only in-frame clones and misses some; the assay was immunoSEQ multiplex PCR. The repertoire holds 100,000 to 150,000 clones, with roughly 80% as singletons. Sequenced sample: PBMCs. This chain links TRBV7-2 with TRBJ1-1; TRBD1 might be the D (5 bases). This receptor was identified in a man aged 30 to 39 in good health and CMV-seronegative. As DNA, the CDR3 is TGTGCCAGCAGCCTAGTTGGGGGGGAATTGAACACTGAAGCTTTCTTT. This translates into CASSLVGGELNTEAFF.